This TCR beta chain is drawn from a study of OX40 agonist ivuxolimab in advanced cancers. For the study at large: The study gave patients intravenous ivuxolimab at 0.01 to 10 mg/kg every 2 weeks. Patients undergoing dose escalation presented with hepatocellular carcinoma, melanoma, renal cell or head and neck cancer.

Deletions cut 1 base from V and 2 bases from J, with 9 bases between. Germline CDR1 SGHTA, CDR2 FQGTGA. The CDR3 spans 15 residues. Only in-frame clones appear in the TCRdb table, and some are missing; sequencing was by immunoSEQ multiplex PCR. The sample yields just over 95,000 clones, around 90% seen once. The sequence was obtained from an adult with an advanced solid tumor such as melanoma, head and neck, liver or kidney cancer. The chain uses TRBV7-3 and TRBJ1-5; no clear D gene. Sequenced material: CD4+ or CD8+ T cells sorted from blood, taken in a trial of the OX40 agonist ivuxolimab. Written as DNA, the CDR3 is TGTGCCAGCAGCTTAAGGGAGAATGGCAATCAGCCCCAGCATTTT. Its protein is CASSLRENGNQPQHF.